The next 7 T cell receptor beta chains were all read from a single sample in a study of shared T cell receptors in the human thymus. TCRdb keeps only in-frame clones here, not all; method: immunoSEQ multiplex PCR. Of hundreds of thousands of clones listed, about 87% were seen once; the top ten hold roughly 0.0094%. A further study also used this sample, focusing on human thymus T cells.

Source material: thymocytes. These receptors originate from a boy in the first two years of life with a congenital heart defect.

This chain links TRBV18 with TRBJ2-1; 14 nucleotides match TRBD2. This CDR3 comprises 17 residues. Per the germline V gene, CDR1 is KGHSH and CDR2 is LQKENI. V dropped 2 bases and J dropped 4; count of bases not matched to a gene: 4. The DNA of the CDR3 is TGTGCCAGCTCACCAGGGACTAGCGGGAGTCCATACAATGAGCAGTTCTTC. The encoded protein is CASSPGTSGSPYNEQFF. The entire variable domain, with the rest obtained from reference TRBV18 and TRBJ2-1, is as follows: NAGVMQNPRHLVRRRGQEARLRCSPMKGHSHVYWYRQLPEEGLKFMVYLQKENIIDESGMPKERFSAEFPKEGPSILRIQQVVRGDSAAYFCASSPGTSGSPYNEQFFGPGTRLTVL.

On this clone: The same CDR3 arises from other DNA sequences in this sample as well. V gene TRBV27 combines with J gene TRBJ1-1, with D possibly being TRBD1 (5 bases). Germline-derived CDR1 and CDR2 are MNHEY and SMNVEV (reference sequence). V dropped 7 bases and J dropped 2 bases, with 14 bases sitting between them. The CDR3 spans 14 residues. The CDR3 DNA sequence: TGTGCCAGCACGCCAAGGGGAGGCAACACTGAAGCTTTCTTT. It yields the protein CASTPRGGNTEAFF.

The chain combines TRBV10-3 with TRBJ2-7; TRBD2 agrees at 9 bases. The CDR3 is 13 amino acids. V trimming: 4 bases; J trimming: 2 bases; junction bases outside the gene matches: 0. Germline values: CDR1 ENHRY, CDR2 SYGVKD. CDR3 loop: CAISGTSAYEQYF. Written as DNA, the CDR3 is TGTGCCATCAGTGGGACTAGCGCCTACGAGCAGTACTTC.

The gene calls are TRBV15 and TRBJ1-1; 8 bases are shared with TRBD1. J gave up 0 bases and V 4 bases, and 4 bases lay outside the gene matches. In germline, CDR1 is LNHNV, CDR2 YYDKDF (reference sequence). CDR3 length equals 15 residues. CDR3 sequence (DNA): TGTGCCACCAGCACCTGGACAGGGATGAACACTGAAGCTTTCTTT. Translating it yields CATSTWTGMNTEAFF.

The chain employs TRBV27 and TRBJ1-6; 10 bases map to TRBD1. Germline trimming cut 6 bases from V and 1 base from J; bases unmatched to any gene: 15. Per germline, CDR1 MNHEY and CDR2 SMNVEV (reference sequence). CDR3 length equals 20 residues. The CDR3 nucleotides read TGTGCCAGCAGCCGAGGCCGGGACAGGGGCCAAATGTCCTATAATTCACCCCTCCACTTT. Protein sequence: CASSRGRDRGQMSYNSPLHF.

The CDR3 reads CASSTDSPNYGYTF. CDR3 sequence (DNA): TGCGCCAGCAGCACAGACAGCCCGAACTATGGCTACACCTTC. The chain has TRBV5-1 and TRBJ1-2; D is perhaps TRBD1 (5 bases). The CDR3 totals 14 residues. Germline lookup yields CDR1 SGHRS and CDR2 YFSETQ. V dropped 4 bases and J dropped 2 bases, with 12 bases sitting between them. Full variable domain (missing parts from reference TRBV5-1 and TRBJ1-2): KAGVTQTPRYLIKTRGQQVTLSCSPISGHRSVSWYQQTPGQGLQFLFEYFSETQRNKGNFPGRFSGRQFSNSRSEMNVSTLELGDSALYLCASSTDSPNYGYTFGSGTRLTVV.

Only one count was recorded for this clone. This sequence joins TRBV5-1 and TRBJ2-3, with 12 bases that match TRBD2. This CDR3 contains 17 residues. The junction had 9 bases not matched to a gene; V was cut back by 3 bases and J by 4 bases. Looked up from germline, CDR1 is SGHRS and CDR2 is YFSETQ. The CDR3 loop reads CASSSPSGGDRADTQYF. The CDR3 DNA reads TGCGCCAGCAGCTCACCTAGCGGGGGGGACAGGGCAGATACGCAGTATTTT.